This entry lists 5 T cell receptor beta chains sequenced from one sample in a study of blood T cell repertoires in COVID-19. Clones were sequenced by immunoSEQ multiplex PCR, and TCRdb holds only the in-frame ones, with some missing. The sample contains about 230,000 clones, approximately 85% of which appear only once. Sequenced input: peripheral blood. The receptor source for this set is a man aged 35 to 55 with acute or convalescent COVID-19.

The chain is built from TRBV28 and TRBJ2-3; perhaps TRBD2 as D (5 bases). With 6 bases removed from V and 5 bases from J, the gap between germline ends came to 18 bases. The CDR3 is 15 residues long. Germline V gene lookup returns CDR1 MDHEN and CDR2 SYDVKM. CDR3 in amino acids: CASSTDFQSQDTQYF. The CDR3 DNA is TGTGCCAGCAGCACGGACTTCCAATCTCAAGATACGCAGTATTTT.

This chain joins TRBV7-3 and TRBJ1-1; TRBD1 agrees at 7 bases. Per the germline V gene, CDR1 is SGHTA and CDR2 is FQGTGA. This CDR3 contains 17 residues. V shed 1 base and J 3 bases; nucleotides not matched to a gene: 11. CDR3 residues: CASSLMGGQAGYTEAFF. DNA for the CDR3: TGTGCCAGCAGCTTAATGGGCGGACAGGCTGGATACACTGAAGCTTTCTTT.

CDR3: CASSPQEVAFF. The CDR3 DNA reads TGTGCCAGCTCACCTCAGGAGGTCGCTTTCTTT. J is TRBJ1-1 and V is TRBV18, with unresolved D. This CDR3 has 11 residues. V gave up 3 bases and J gave up 11 bases, with 10 bases separating them. Germline V CDR1 and CDR2: KGHSH, LQKENI.

The CDR3 spells CANQTGTEAFF. Here the CDR3 DNA reads TGCGCCAACCAGACAGGGACTGAAGCTTTCTTT. The rearrangement joins TRBV10-1 to TRBJ1-1, with 7 bases aligning to TRBD1. The CDR3 spans 11 residues. The V gene's germline CDR1 is WNHNN and CDR2 SYGVQD (reference sequence). Trimming took 10 bases from V and 5 from J; bases not matched to a gene: 4.

The J gene is TRBJ1-1, the V gene TRBV9; D ambiguous. Trimming took 2 bases from V and 1 from J, leaving 15 bases between them. The CDR3 extends over 16 amino acids. CDR1 and CDR2 (germline): SGDLS, YYNGEE. The CDR3 DNA reads TGTGCCAGCAGCGTGGCGCCGGGAAGAAGGAACACTGAAGCTTTCTTT. It is translated as CASSVAPGRRNTEAFF.